Presented here are 14 T cell receptor beta chains from one specimen sequenced in a study of blood T cell repertoires in COVID-19. Here immunoSEQ multiplex PCR was the method, and the copy in TCRdb shows in-frame clones only, minus some. Altogether 26,000 or so clones are present, roughly 90% being singletons, with the ten largest covering under 6%. Material: peripheral blood. These receptor sequences come from a man aged 55 to 69 with active COVID-19.

This chain joins TRBV6-5 and TRBJ2-1; a weak D match, TRBD1 (5 bases). Trimming removed 4 bases at V and 0 bases at J, with 10 bases between. This CDR3 has 15 residues. Per germline, CDR1 MNHEY and CDR2 SVGAGI. The CDR3 region is CASSSTGFSYNEQFF. The CDR3 coding sequence is TGTGCCAGCAGTTCCACAGGATTCTCCTACAATGAGCAGTTCTTC.

The chain combines TRBV9 with TRBJ2-2; a possible D gene is TRBD1 (6 bases). Trimming removed 4 bases from V and 2 bases from J, with 21 bases in between. The germline V gene has CDR1 SGDLS and CDR2 YYNGEE. The CDR3 has 18 amino acids. This CDR3 is CASSFNLRQGINTGELFF. The CDR3 DNA is TGTGCCAGCAGCTTTAACCTTAGGCAGGGGATAAACACCGGGGAGCTGTTTTTT.

Only one count was recorded for this clone. CDR3 in DNA: TGTGCCAGCAGCTTTAGGAGACAGGGATCCTATGGCTACACCTTC. The encoded protein is CASSFRRQGSYGYTF. The rearrangement uses TRBV7-9 and TRBJ1-2; the match to TRBD1 covers 7 bases. Germline CDR1 is SEHNR and CDR2 is FQNEAQ (reference sequence). The CDR3 consists of 15 residues. V shed 3 bases, J shed 4 bases, and the junction held 8 bases outside the gene matches. The variable domain in full, with the rest retrieved from reference TRBV7-9 and TRBJ1-2, is DTGVSQNPRHKITKRGQNVTFRCDPISEHNRLYWYRQTLGQGPEFLTYFQNEAQLEKSRLLSDRFSAERPKGSFSTLEIQRTEQGDSAMYLCASSFRRQGSYGYTFGSGTRLTVV.

This clone occurred once. This rearrangement joins TRBV5-6 to TRBJ2-5, with 15 nucleotides matching TRBD2. Germline V CDR1 and CDR2: SGHDT, YYEEEE. V lost 5 bases to trimming and J lost 5 bases; unmatched junction nucleotides: 13. The CDR3 runs to 18 residues. CDR3 DNA: TGTGCCAGCAGTCTGGCTGGGACTAGCGGGGGGCGGAGGGAGACCCAGTACTTC. This codes for CASSLAGTSGGRRETQYF.

This sequence joins TRBV3-1 (or the pseudogene TRBV3-2) and TRBJ2-7; a weak D match, TRBD1 (7 bases). Germline assignment: CDR1 LGHDT and CDR2 YNNKEL (reference sequence). Trimming took 4 bases from V and 6 from J, leaving 19 bases between them. The CDR3 runs to 15 residues. The CDR3 bases are TGTGCCAGCAGCCTAGCGGTGGGGGACAGAGGCGAGCAGTACTTC. Amino acid sequence: CASSLAVGDRGEQYF.

This chain connects TRBV10-2 to TRBJ2-3; 8 nucleotides align to TRBD1. Germline V gene data show CDR1 as WSHSY and CDR2 as SAAADI. V lost 6 bases to trimming and J lost 1 base; unmatched junction nucleotides: 3. The CDR3 spans 14 residues. The CDR3 reads CASSWTGRTDTQYF. CDR3 sequence (DNA): TGCGCCAGCAGCTGGACAGGGCGCACAGATACGCAGTATTTT.

V is TRBV6-5 and J is TRBJ1-6; 7 bases match TRBD1. Trimming cost V 5 bases and J 7 bases; bases outside gene matches: 2. Looked up from germline, CDR1 is MNHEY and CDR2 is SVGAGI. This CDR3 has 13 amino acids. The CDR3 spells CASSLRGNSPLHF. The CDR3 bases are TGTGCCAGCAGTCTCAGGGGGAATTCACCCCTCCACTTT.

The chain couples TRBV27 to TRBJ1-5; TRBD1 matches 7 bases. This CDR3 region has 15 residues. J lost 3 bases, V lost 2 bases, and 4 bases had no gene match. Germline loops: CDR1 MNHEY, CDR2 SMNVEV (reference sequence). The CDR3 loop is CASSLEGQNNQPQHF. DNA for the CDR3: TGTGCCAGCAGTTTAGAGGGACAGAACAATCAGCCCCAGCATTTT.

The V gene is TRBV28, the J gene TRBJ1-1; D unresolved. The CDR3 is made up of 15 amino acids. The germline CDR1 and CDR2 sequences are MDHEN and SYDVKM. Trimming cost V 1 base and J 2 bases, with 11 bases left between them. The CDR3 coding sequence is TGTGCCAGCAGTTTATTTACGGGAAGAAACACTGAAGCTTTCTTT. Its protein is CASSLFTGRNTEAFF.

In this sample, this clone turned up once. The chain carries TRBV6-5 and TRBJ2-2, with a tentative D call TRBD2 (6 bases). This CDR3 comprises 15 residues. V lost 0 bases and J 5 bases, leaving 10 bases between the germline ends. Germline CDR1 reads MNHEY; CDR2 reads SVGAGI. CDR3 residues: CASSYSGGGTGELFF. The CDR3 bases are TGTGCCAGCAGTTACTCGGGGGGTGGTACCGGGGAGCTGTTTTTT.

The CDR3 loop reads CASAGGSSTDTQYF. For the CDR3, the DNA is TGCGCCAGCGCCGGAGGCAGTAGCACAGATACGCAGTATTTT. The chain couples TRBV5-1 to TRBJ2-3; possibly TRBD2 for D (5 bases). There are 14 residues in the CDR3. Germline CDR1 SGHRS, CDR2 YFSETQ. Trimming stripped 7 bases from V and 0 bases from J, with 12 bases between.

The V gene is TRBV6-5, the J gene TRBJ2-3; no clear D gene. This CDR3 spans 15 amino acids. Trimming stripped 0 bases from V and 2 bases from J, with 9 bases between. Germline V lookup: CDR1 MNHEY, CDR2 SVGAGI. This chain's CDR3 is CASSYSWRSTDTQYF. The CDR3 DNA sequence: TGTGCCAGCAGTTACTCTTGGCGGTCCACAGATACGCAGTATTTT.

The V call is TRBV19, the J call TRBJ2-7, with 8 bases aligning to TRBD1. The junction had 8 bases not matched to a gene; V was cut back by 4 bases and J by 3 bases. The CDR3 consists of 15 residues. Looked up from germline, CDR1 is LNHDA and CDR2 is SQIVND (reference sequence). CDR3 protein: CASSTSGTGVYEQYF. DNA of the CDR3: TGTGCCAGTAGTACATCCGGGACAGGCGTCTACGAGCAGTACTTC. Drawing the rest from reference TRBV19 and TRBJ2-7, the complete variable domain is DGGITQSPKYLFRKEGQNVTLSCEQNLNHDAMYWYRQDPGQGLRLIYYSQIVNDFQKGDIAEGYSVSREKKESFPLTVTSAQKNPTAFYLCASSTSGTGVYEQYFGPGTRLTVT.

This rearrangement joins TRBV9 to TRBJ2-2; D unclear. The ends were cut back, 5 bases at V and 1 base at J, with 6 bases in the middle. Germline CDR1 SGDLS, CDR2 YYNGEE. The CDR3 loop spans 13 amino acids. The CDR3, as DNA: TGTGCCAGCAGTACTGGGAACACCGGGGAGCTGTTTTTT. It encodes CASSTGNTGELFF.